Presented here are 29 T cell receptor beta chains from one specimen sequenced in a study of CD8 T cells in Susac syndrome. RNA totalling roughly 0.5 to 1 ug underwent reverse transcription with random hexamers. In TCRdb, the immunoSEQ multiplex PCR reads were re-called with MiXCR into one record per CDR3 protein. The sample has some 190,000 distinct CDR3 sequences, less than 95% seen once. Sequencing was performed on CD4+ T cells from PBMCs. The receptors were sampled from a human donor in good health.

V usage is TRBV30 and J usage is TRBJ2-1; TRBD2 might be the D (6 bases). The CDR3 length is 14 residues. The germline V gene encodes CDR1 GTSNPN and CDR2 SVGIG (reference sequence). Deletions cut 0 bases from V and 4 bases from J, with 10 bases between. The CDR3 region is CAWSVLSGYNEQFF. As DNA, the CDR3 is TGTGCCTGGAGTGTACTCAGCGGGTACAATGAGCAGTTCTTC.

The rearrangement joins TRBV2 to TRBJ1-4; D is ambiguous. The CDR3 sequence is 10 residues long. Germline V lookup: CDR1 SNHLY, CDR2 FYNNEI. CDR3 amino acids: CATKSEKLFF. The CDR3 DNA is TGTGCAACAAAGAGTGAAAAACTGTTTTTT.

This clonotype was seen a single time. This chain links TRBV7-2 with TRBJ2-3, with D unresolved. Germline values: CDR1 SGHTA, CDR2 FQGNSA. The CDR3 is 14 amino acids. The V gene lost 8 bases and the J gene lost 2 bases, with 14 bases spanning the gap. The CDR3 region is CASGDHRATDTQYF. CDR3 coding DNA: TGTGCCAGCGGAGATCACCGGGCCACAGATACGCAGTATTTT.

The V and J genes are TRBV4-3 and TRBJ1-3, with D possibly matching TRBD1 (5 bases). Per germline, CDR1 LGHNA and CDR2 YSLEER. The CDR3 runs to 16 residues. V was trimmed by 1 base and J by 0 bases, leaving 10 bases between them. The CDR3 DNA is TGCGCCAGCAGCCAAGTCGGACATCGCTCTGGAAACACCATATATTTT. It encodes CASSQVGHRSGNTIYF.

This clonotype was found a few times. This chain connects TRBV7-3 to TRBJ2-3; 11 bases are a match to TRBD2. This CDR3 is built from 15 residues. The germline V gene encodes CDR1 SGHTA and CDR2 FQGTGA. J lost 3 bases, V lost 5 bases, and 4 bases had no gene match. DNA of the CDR3: TGTGCCAGCAGCCCTCTAGCGGGAGGAACAGATACGCAGTATTTT. This codes for CASSPLAGGTDTQYF.

The genes are TRBV30 and TRBJ1-4; D unclear. V lost 1 base to trimming and J lost 6 bases, with 9 bases between them. Germline V gene sequence: CDR1 GTSNPN, CDR2 SVGIG (reference sequence). The CDR3 runs to 13 residues. The DNA for the CDR3 is TGTGCCTGGAGTGCAGGAGTGGATGAAAAACTGTTTTTT. This encodes CAWSAGVDEKLFF.

V gene TRBV7-9 combines with J gene TRBJ2-2; no firm D call. The CDR3 contains 14 residues. Germline CDR1 reads SEHNR; CDR2 reads FQNEAQ (reference sequence). V shed 1 base and J shed 5 bases, with 8 bases lying between them. The CDR3 nucleotides are TGTGCCAGCAGCTTAGGACGAGAAACCGGGGAGCTGTTTTTT. Its translation: CASSLGRETGELFF.

V usage is TRBV20-1 and J usage is TRBJ1-5, with D possibly TRBD1 on 6 matching bases. This CDR3 has 12 residues. Germline V lookup: CDR1 DFQATT, CDR2 SNEGSKA (reference sequence). Deletions cut 6 bases from V and 4 bases from J, with 10 bases between. The CDR3 reads CSAPDRNQPQHF. Written as DNA, the CDR3 is TGCAGTGCCCCCGACAGGAATCAGCCCCAGCATTTT.

This chain uses TRBV29-1 with TRBJ2-5, with 7 bases that match TRBD1. The CDR3 extends over 14 amino acids. V lost 4 bases, J lost 6 bases, and 11 bases stayed unmatched. Germline CDR1 and CDR2: SQVTM and ANQGSEA. The CDR3 nucleotides are TGCAGCGTTGGGGCAGGGGGTTCCATAAAGACCCAGTACTTC. It specifies CSVGAGGSIKTQYF.

This clonotype was seen a few times. The chain recombines TRBV27 with TRBJ2-1; possible D gene TRBD2, 5 bases. The CDR3 runs 14 residues. Germline-derived CDR1 and CDR2 are MNHEY and SMNVEV (reference sequence). V shed 3 bases and J shed 1 base, with 7 bases lying between them. Here the CDR3 reads CASSLGDSYNEQFF. Here the CDR3 DNA reads TGTGCCAGCAGTTTGGGAGATTCCTACAATGAGCAGTTCTTC.

J is TRBJ2-7 and V is TRBV7-2; unclear D gene. The V gene lost 0 bases and the J gene lost 3 bases, with 6 bases spanning the gap. Germline V CDR1 and CDR2: SGHTA, FQGNSA. The CDR3 is 13 residues long. The CDR3 nucleotides read TGTGCCAGCAGCTTAGCTCCTCTCTACGAGCAGTACTTC. Amino acids: CASSLAPLYEQYF.

Comment on this clonotype: At one end, the junction sequence differs from germline, possibly due to a read error. The chain joins TRBV29-1 to TRBJ2-3; 12 positions match TRBD2. The length of the CDR3 is 17 residues. Germline values: CDR1 SQVTM, CDR2 ANQGSEA. The CDR3 loop reads CSVEDPTSGSGTDMQYF. The DNA of the CDR3 is TGCAGCGTTGAAGACCCGACTAGCGGGAGTGGGACAGATATGCAGTATTTT.

CDR3 nucleotide sequence: TGTGCCAGCAGCTATTCCCTCTATGGCTACACCTTC. Its protein product is CASSYSLYGYTF. This chain links TRBV6-2 or TRBV6-3 with TRBJ1-2, with D hard to call. Per the germline V gene, CDR1 is MNHEY and CDR2 is SVGEGT. The V end lost 6 bases, the J end lost 4 bases, and 9 bases lay between the germline ends. There are 12 residues in the CDR3.

In DNA form, the CDR3 reads TGTGCCAGCAGCTTAGGTGCCGGGGGCGAGACCCAGTACTTC. The encoded protein is CASSLGAGGETQYF. The chain has TRBV7-9 and TRBJ2-5; D is perhaps TRBD1 or TRBD2 (6 bases each). The V end was cut by 1 base, the J end by 5 bases, with 11 bases between. The CDR3 is made up of 14 amino acids. Germline assignment: CDR1 SEHNR and CDR2 FQNEAQ (reference sequence). Using reference TRBV7-9 and TRBJ2-5 for the parts outside the CDR3, the full variable domain is DTGVSQNPRHKITKRGQNVTFRCDPISEHNRLYWYRQTLGQGPEFLTYFQNEAQLEKSRLLSDRFSAERPKGSFSTLEIQRTEQGDSAMYLCASSLGAGGETQYFGPGTRLLVL.

V and J are TRBV7-2 and TRBJ2-1; D is perhaps TRBD2 (6 bases). V was pared by 2 bases and J by 9 bases, with 17 bases between. This CDR3 contains 15 residues. The V gene's germline CDR1 is SGHTA and CDR2 FQGNSA. CDR3 amino acids: CASSLFGGASAEQFF. In DNA form, the CDR3 reads TGTGCCAGCAGCTTATTTGGTGGGGCTAGCGCTGAGCAGTTCTTC.

The V call is TRBV29-1, the J call TRBJ2-7, with 12 nucleotides matching TRBD2. Per germline, CDR1 SQVTM and CDR2 ANQGSEA. The CDR3 spans 14 residues. After removal of 3 bases from V and 0 bases from J, the junction contained 0 bases not matched to a gene. CDR3: CSVETSGSSYEQYF. The CDR3 nucleotides read TGCAGCGTTGAGACTAGCGGGAGCTCCTACGAGCAGTACTTC.

This clonotype appeared once. The chain has TRBV20-1 and TRBJ2-5; D possibly corresponds to TRBD2 (5 bases). V lost 5 bases to trimming and J lost 4 bases, with 14 bases between them. Germline CDR1 reads DFQATT; CDR2 reads SNEGSKA (reference sequence). The CDR3 is 13 residues long. Here the CDR3 DNA reads TGCAGTGCTCCCGGACTCTCAGGAGAGACCCAGTACTTC. It translates to CSAPGLSGETQYF.

The table lists this clonotype with a count of one. The chain joins TRBV5-1 to TRBJ2-7; D unresolved. Germline V gives CDR1 SGHRS, CDR2 YFSETQ. Between the trimmed V and J ends, which lost 0 bases and 7 bases, there was a span of 11 bases. CDR3 length equals 13 residues. The CDR3 sequence is CASSLARAEEQYF. The CDR3 DNA sequence: TGCGCCAGCAGCTTGGCAAGGGCGGAGGAGCAGTACTTC.

The chain uses TRBV20-1 and TRBJ2-3; D is possibly TRBD1 or TRBD2 (5 bases each). Trimming removed 5 bases at V and 0 bases at J, with 9 bases between. In germline, CDR1 is DFQATT, CDR2 SNEGSKA (reference sequence). The CDR3 spans 13 residues. DNA for the CDR3: TGCAGTGCTGGGACCGTTAGCACAGATACGCAGTATTTT. Translated, it gives CSAGTVSTDTQYF.

This clonotype has just one count. The chain has TRBV6-5 and TRBJ2-5; 10 bases are shared with TRBD2. The trim removed 6 bases at V and 4 bases at J, leaving 8 bases unmatched. Germline V gene lookup returns CDR1 MNHEY and CDR2 SVGAGI. This CDR3 is 15 amino acids long. Written as DNA, the CDR3 is TGTGCCAGCAGCCTCAGCGGGAGGGCCTTAGAGACCCAGTACTTC. Translation gives CASSLSGRALETQYF.

The chain employs TRBV19 and TRBJ2-7; D is unresolved. V was cut by 1 base and J by 3 bases, with 7 bases left in between. Germline V gene data show CDR1 as LNHDA and CDR2 as SQIVND (reference sequence). This CDR3 comprises 13 residues. The CDR3 sequence: CASSIGQNYEQYF. DNA of the CDR3: TGTGCCAGTAGTATAGGCCAAAACTACGAGCAGTACTTC.

The rearrangement links TRBV30 to TRBJ2-5; D is perhaps TRBD1 (6 bases). The germline V and J ends were trimmed by 2 bases and 2 bases, with 15 bases remaining between them. The germline gives CDR1 GTSNPN, CDR2 SVGIG (reference sequence). The CDR3 sequence is 15 residues long. The CDR3 bases are TGTGCCTGGAGTCATCCGGGACACCGACAAGAGACCCAGTACTTC. Protein: CAWSHPGHRQETQYF.

The chain couples TRBV6-2 or TRBV6-3 to TRBJ2-7, with TRBD1 identical over 10 bases. Germline CDR1 is MNHEY and CDR2 is SVGEGT. After removal of 4 bases from V and 3 bases from J, the junction contained 6 bases not matched to a gene. This CDR3 comprises 15 residues. The CDR3 spells CASSSTRTGGYEQYF. The CDR3 DNA follows: TGTGCCAGCAGTTCTACTCGGACAGGGGGCTACGAGCAGTACTTC.

The chain recombines TRBV9 with TRBJ2-7; perhaps TRBD2 as D (5 bases). V was shortened by 0 bases and J by 0 bases, with 13 bases between the two germline ends. Germline lookup yields CDR1 SGDLS and CDR2 YYNGEE. The CDR3 runs 16 residues. The CDR3 region is CASSVEEDSASYEQYF. DNA of the CDR3: TGTGCCAGCAGCGTAGAGGAGGATAGCGCCTCCTACGAGCAGTACTTC.

This chain connects TRBV20-1 to TRBJ2-5, with 7 positions matching TRBD2. With V trimmed by 6 bases and J by 2 bases, 6 bases remained unmatched. The germline V gene has CDR1 DFQATT and CDR2 SNEGSKA (reference sequence). The length of the CDR3 is 13 residues. CDR3: CSASAGVQETQYF. As DNA, the CDR3 is TGCAGTGCGAGTGCGGGGGTTCAAGAGACCCAGTACTTC.

The chain joins TRBV20-1 to TRBJ2-5; no reliable D call. The germline gives CDR1 DFQATT, CDR2 SNEGSKA (reference sequence). V lost 3 bases to trimming and J lost 4 bases, with 6 bases between them. The CDR3 covers 11 residues. The CDR3 coding sequence is TGCAGTGCTAGTATTCGAGAGACCCAGTACTTC. It is translated as CSASIRETQYF.

The genes are TRBV29-1 and TRBJ2-1; D gene ambiguous. Germline V gene sequence: CDR1 SQVTM, CDR2 ANQGSEA. Deletions cut 7 bases from V and 0 bases from J, with 13 bases between. The CDR3 is 14 amino acids. This CDR3 is CSADRLLSYNEQFF. The CDR3 bases are TGCAGCGCTGACCGCCTTCTCTCCTACAATGAGCAGTTCTTC.

V is TRBV4-2 and J is TRBJ1-5; no clear D. Germline values: CDR1 LGHNA, CDR2 YNFKEQ. The CDR3 extends over 16 amino acids. V lost 1 base and J lost 1, with 11 bases in between. The CDR3 sequence: CASSQGIGGSNQPQHF. DNA of the CDR3: TGTGCCAGCAGCCAAGGGATAGGAGGCAGCAATCAGCCCCAGCATTTT.

The chain combines TRBV5-6 with TRBJ1-5; D is ambiguous. CDR3 length: 16 residues. The V and J ends lost 4 bases and 2 bases respectively, with 16 bases between them. The germline gives CDR1 SGHDT, CDR2 YYEEEE. CDR3 nucleotide sequence: TGTGCCAGCAGCCTTACGACCGGGGATGGCAATCAGCCCCAGCATTTT. Translated: CASSLTTGDGNQPQHF. The full variable domain, completed using reference TRBV5-6 and TRBJ1-5, is DAGVTQSPTHLIKTRGQQVTLRCSPKSGHDTVSWYQQALGQGPQFIFQYYEEEERQRGNFPDRFSGHQFPNYSSELNVNALLLGDSALYLCASSLTTGDGNQPQHFGDGTRLSIL.